These T cell receptor beta chains were read from a single sample in a study of blood T cell repertoires in COVID-19. Only in-frame clones appear in the TCRdb table, and some are missing; sequencing was by immunoSEQ multiplex PCR. The table shows roughly 180,000 clones, with almost 80% occurring only once. Sequencing used peripheral blood. These receptors were taken from a man aged 55 to 70 with active or convalescent COVID-19. Each CDR3 is given with its conserved first and last residue. Each record gives: clone size, D gene, V gene, J gene, CDR3 DNA, CDR3 protein. The D gene is left open where the match is weak. Size values are once, few and many counts, or a class for expanded clones, and some rows have none.

size: NA
D: TRBD1
V: TRBV6-2/TRBV6-3
J: TRBJ2-1
DNA: TGTGCCAGCAGTTACGTGGGACAGGGTAAGAATGAGCAGTTCTTC
CDR3: CASSYVGQGKNEQFF

size: NA
D: TRBD2
V: TRBV11-3
J: TRBJ2-1
DNA: TGTGCCAGCAGCCAAGGGGGACTAGCCTACAATGAGCAGTTCTTC
CDR3: CASSQGGLAYNEQFF

size: NA
D: NA
V: TRBV28
J: TRBJ2-1
DNA: TGTGCCAGCAACAGGGCGGGAGATAGAGATGAGCAGTTCTTC
CDR3: CASNRAGDRDEQFF

size: once
D: NA
V: TRBV4-3
J: TRBJ2-1
DNA: TGCGCCAGCAGCCAAAGGGGTTTGGGGAATGAGCAGTTCTTC
CDR3: CASSQRGLGNEQFF

size: NA
D: NA
V: TRBV10-3
J: TRBJ2-1
DNA: TGTGCCACGCACGGGAGTTCCTACAATGAGCAGTTCTTC
CDR3: CATHGSSYNEQFF

size: NA
D: NA
V: TRBV4-1
J: TRBJ2-7
DNA: TGCGCCAGCAGCCCGACAGGCCGACCGGATGGGGTACTTGAGCAGTACTTC
CDR3: CASSPTGRPDGVLEQYF

size: NA
D: TRBD1
V: TRBV5-4
J: TRBJ1-1
DNA: TGTGCCAGCAGCTCCGGGACAGGGGTCCCACGGAATACTGAAGCTTTCTTT
CDR3: CASSSGTGVPRNTEAFF

size: NA
D: TRBD1
V: TRBV3-1/TRBV3-2
J: TRBJ1-1
DNA: TGTGCCAGCAGCCAATCCGGGACAGGGAACACTGAAGCTTTCTTT
CDR3: CASSQSGTGNTEAFF

size: NA
D: NA
V: TRBV3-1/TRBV3-2
J: TRBJ2-2
DNA: TGTGCCAGCAGCCCCCGGCGCGCGGGCGCGCTGTTTTTT
CDR3: CASSPRRAGALFF

size: NA
D: NA
V: TRBV11-2
J: TRBJ1-5
DNA: TGTGCCAGCAGCTTCGGTGCGGGGGCGGGTCAGCCCCAGCATTTT
CDR3: CASSFGAGAGQPQHF

size: NA
D: TRBD2
V: TRBV5-4
J: TRBJ2-2
DNA: TGTGCCAGCAGCTTGGAACTAGCGGGAGGGCGGGGGACCGGGGAGCTGTTTTTT
CDR3: CASSLELAGGRGTGELFF

size: NA
D: TRBD1
V: TRBV6-5
J: TRBJ2-7
DNA: TGTGCCAGCAGGGCGGGACAGGGGGCCTCCGGGCAGTACTTC
CDR3: CASRAGQGASGQYF

size: NA
D: TRBD1
V: TRBV5-1
J: TRBJ2-7
DNA: TGCGCCAGCAGCCCAGGCACAGGGGGCAGGTACGAGCAGTACTTC
CDR3: CASSPGTGGRYEQYF

size: NA
D: TRBD1
V: TRBV5-6
J: TRBJ1-3
DNA: TGTGCCAGCAGCGTAACAGGGGTGAGGGCTGGAAACACCATATATTTT
CDR3: CASSVTGVRAGNTIYF

size: NA
D: TRBD2
V: TRBV6-2/TRBV6-3
J: TRBJ2-2
DNA: TGTGCCAGCAGTCCACCCACTAGCGGAGTGAACACCGGGGAGCTGTTTTTT
CDR3: CASSPPTSGVNTGELFF